This is a list of T cell receptor beta chains from one sample in a study of CD8 T cells in ankylosing spondylitis. MiXCR, run by TCRdb on the 5' RACE reads, gives a single entry per CDR3 protein. Among 500,000 or so distinct CDR3 sequences listed, approximately 5% were seen once. The sample taken for sequencing was blood, either unsorted or a sorted T cell fraction (not recorded which). The source is a male donor with ankylosing spondylitis. CDR3s include the opening cysteine and the closing phenylalanine or tryptophan. D genes are given only for firm matches. Some rows have no size entry. The others give once, few or many, or a class for an expanded clone.

length	size	V	J	D	CDR3	DNA
15	many	TRBV12-3/TRBV12-4	TRBJ2-7	NA	CASSGRSEGTYEQYF	TGTGCCAGCAGTGGGAGGTCCGAGGGAACCTACGAGCAGTACTTC
15	NA	TRBV6-5	TRBJ2-7	NA	CASSYSEVRSYEQYF	TGTGCCAGCAGTTACTCGGAGGTTCGCTCCTACGAGCAGTACTTC
14	many	TRBV9	TRBJ2-3	NA	CASSGRDLTDTQYF	TGTGCCAGCAGTGGCCGGGACCTCACAGATACGCAGTATTTT
14	many	TRBV5-1	TRBJ1-2	NA	CASSFMQGGYGYTF	TGCGCCAGCAGCTTCATGCAGGGTGGCTATGGCTACACCTTC
15	NA	TRBV24-1	TRBJ2-3	TRBD2	CATSDSSGEGDTQYF	TGTGCCACCAGTGATTCTAGCGGGGAAGGGGATACGCAGTATTTT
14	many	TRBV9	TRBJ2-1	TRBD2	CASSAGTSRSEQFF	TGTGCCAGCAGCGCCGGGACTAGTCGAAGTGAGCAGTTCTTC
16	NA	TRBV10-1	TRBJ1-1	NA	CASSDLQGRPNTEAFF	TGCGCCAGCAGTGATCTACAGGGACGCCCGAACACTGAAGCTTTCTTT
16	many	TRBV27	TRBJ1-6	NA	CASKTLRRSYNSPLHF	TGTGCCAGCAAAACCCTAAGGAGGTCCTATAATTCACCCCTCCACTTT
13	many	TRBV7-9	TRBJ2-7	NA	CASSLSGKGEQYF	TGTGCCAGCAGCTTATCAGGCAAGGGAGAGCAGTACTTC
17	many	TRBV3-1	TRBJ2-4	NA	CASSQDLWGLAKNIQYF	TGTGCCAGCAGCCAAGATCTATGGGGCTTAGCCAAAAACATTCAGTACTTC
15	few	TRBV9	TRBJ2-5	TRBD2	CASSASLAGAETQYF	TGTGCCAGCAGCGCCTCACTAGCGGGGGCTGAGACCCAGTACTTC
16	many	TRBV7-2	TRBJ2-7	NA	CASSLFAAGLSYEQYF	TGTGCCAGCAGCTTATTTGCCGCGGGCCTCTCCTACGAGCAGTACTTC
14	many	TRBV12-3/TRBV12-4	TRBJ2-3	NA	CASSFRGGTDTQYF	TGTGCCAGCAGTTTCCGCGGGGGCACAGATACGCAGTATTTT
14	many	TRBV5-1	TRBJ1-2	NA	CASSLGQGSYGYTF	TGCGCCAGCAGCTTGGGGCAGGGCAGCTATGGCTACACCTTC
14	many	TRBV7-2	TRBJ2-5	TRBD2	CASSLDGRGVTQYF	TGTGCCAGCAGCTTAGACGGGAGGGGGGTGACCCAGTACTTC
15	many	TRBV27	TRBJ2-7	TRBD1	CASSIRTGDFNEQYF	TGTGCCAGCAGTATAAGGACAGGGGATTTCAACGAGCAGTACTTC
16	many	TRBV7-2	TRBJ2-7	NA	CASSLQGGGTSYEQYF	TGTGCCAGCAGCCTACAGGGAGGTGGAACCTCCTACGAGCAGTACTTC
14	many	TRBV7-2	TRBJ2-7	TRBD2	CASSLEVREGEQYF	TGTGCCAGCAGCTTAGAAGTCAGGGAGGGCGAGCAGTACTTC
11	many	TRBV20-1	TRBJ1-3	NA	CSARYEPDTLF	TGCAGTGCTCGGTACGAACCGGACACCCTTTTT
16	many	TRBV6-5	TRBJ1-1	NA	CASSFRFGTENTEAFF	TGTGCCAGCAGTTTTCGATTCGGGACGGAAAACACTGAAGCTTTCTTT
16	few	TRBV7-2	TRBJ2-1	TRBD1	CASSVSARDRGDEQFF	TGTGCCAGCAGCGTTAGCGCACGGGACAGGGGGGATGAGCAGTTCTTC
15	many	TRBV6-5	TRBJ1-5	TRBD1	CASSSPSRGHQPQHF	TGTGCCAGCAGTTCGCCGTCCAGGGGGCATCAGCCCCAGCATTTT
16	many	TRBV3-1	TRBJ2-1	TRBD2	CASSPGLANTYNEQFF	TGTGCCAGCAGCCCCGGACTAGCGAACACCTACAATGAGCAGTTCTTC